This TCR beta chain originates from a study of post-analysis software for immune sequencing data. General observations from the study: Strong co-clustering by F measure linked samples that shared a preparation batch. TRBV5-6, TRBV5-1 and TRBV20-1 were among four or five TRBV segments more frequent in patients than controls.

The ends lost 4 bases at V and 3 bases at J; junction bases unmatched: 19. Germline values: CDR1 SEHNR, CDR2 FQNEAQ (reference sequence). The CDR3 contains 19 residues. Unique molecular identifiers tagged the TCR beta cDNA libraries. Starting from approximately 1 to 10 million T cells, the study yielded hundreds of thousands of cDNA molecules. TCRdb itself ran the PCR reads through MiXCR, one entry per CDR3 protein. Among about 770,000 distinct CDR3 sequences listed, approximately 44% were seen once. About this clonotype: The antigen remains undetermined.

The chain is built from TRBV7-9 and TRBJ2-5; TRBD2 matches at 8 bases. Sequenced sample: blood. The sequence was obtained from a girl under 18 with multiple sclerosis. The CDR3 nucleotides are TGTGCCAGCAGCTCCGAACCGCTGGGACCGGGACTAGGAGAAGAGACCCAGTACTTC. As protein: CASSSEPLGPGLGEETQYF.